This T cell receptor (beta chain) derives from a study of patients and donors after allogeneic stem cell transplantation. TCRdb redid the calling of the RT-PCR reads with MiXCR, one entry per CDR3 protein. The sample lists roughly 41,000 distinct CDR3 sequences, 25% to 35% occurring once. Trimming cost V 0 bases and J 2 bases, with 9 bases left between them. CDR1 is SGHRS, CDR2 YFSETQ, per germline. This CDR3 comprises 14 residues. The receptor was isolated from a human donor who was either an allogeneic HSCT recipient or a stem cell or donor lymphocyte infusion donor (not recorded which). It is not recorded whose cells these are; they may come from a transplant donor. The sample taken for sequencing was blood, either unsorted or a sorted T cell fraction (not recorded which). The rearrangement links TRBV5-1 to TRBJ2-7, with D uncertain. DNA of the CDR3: TGCGCCAGCAGCTTGGCCGGAAGTCCCTACGAGCAGTACTTC. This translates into CASSLAGSPYEQYF.